This TCR beta chain was captured by sequencing in a study of blood T cell repertoires in COVID-19. The germline V gene encodes CDR1 SGHNT and CDR2 YYREEE (reference sequence). The CDR3 runs to 13 residues. V lost 4 bases and J lost 5; bases outside the gene matches: 4. Sequencing used immunoSEQ multiplex PCR; TCRdb keeps in-frame clones, though not all of them. The data hold fewer than 450,000 clones, with about 90% observed a single time. V is TRBV5-4 and J is TRBJ2-3; the match to TRBD2 covers 7 bases. What was sequenced was peripheral blood. The source of this sequence is a young woman who had recovered from COVID-19. The CDR3 region has the DNA TGTGCCAGCAGCCAAGTAGCGGGAGATACGCAGTATTTT. Translated: CASSQVAGDTQYF. Variable domain in full (rest from reference TRBV5-4 and TRBJ2-3): ETGVTQSPTHLIKTRGQQVTLRCSSQSGHNTVSWYQQALGQGPQFIFQYYREEENGRGNFPPRFSGLQFPNYSSELNVNALELDDSALYLCASSQVAGDTQYFGPGTRLTVL.